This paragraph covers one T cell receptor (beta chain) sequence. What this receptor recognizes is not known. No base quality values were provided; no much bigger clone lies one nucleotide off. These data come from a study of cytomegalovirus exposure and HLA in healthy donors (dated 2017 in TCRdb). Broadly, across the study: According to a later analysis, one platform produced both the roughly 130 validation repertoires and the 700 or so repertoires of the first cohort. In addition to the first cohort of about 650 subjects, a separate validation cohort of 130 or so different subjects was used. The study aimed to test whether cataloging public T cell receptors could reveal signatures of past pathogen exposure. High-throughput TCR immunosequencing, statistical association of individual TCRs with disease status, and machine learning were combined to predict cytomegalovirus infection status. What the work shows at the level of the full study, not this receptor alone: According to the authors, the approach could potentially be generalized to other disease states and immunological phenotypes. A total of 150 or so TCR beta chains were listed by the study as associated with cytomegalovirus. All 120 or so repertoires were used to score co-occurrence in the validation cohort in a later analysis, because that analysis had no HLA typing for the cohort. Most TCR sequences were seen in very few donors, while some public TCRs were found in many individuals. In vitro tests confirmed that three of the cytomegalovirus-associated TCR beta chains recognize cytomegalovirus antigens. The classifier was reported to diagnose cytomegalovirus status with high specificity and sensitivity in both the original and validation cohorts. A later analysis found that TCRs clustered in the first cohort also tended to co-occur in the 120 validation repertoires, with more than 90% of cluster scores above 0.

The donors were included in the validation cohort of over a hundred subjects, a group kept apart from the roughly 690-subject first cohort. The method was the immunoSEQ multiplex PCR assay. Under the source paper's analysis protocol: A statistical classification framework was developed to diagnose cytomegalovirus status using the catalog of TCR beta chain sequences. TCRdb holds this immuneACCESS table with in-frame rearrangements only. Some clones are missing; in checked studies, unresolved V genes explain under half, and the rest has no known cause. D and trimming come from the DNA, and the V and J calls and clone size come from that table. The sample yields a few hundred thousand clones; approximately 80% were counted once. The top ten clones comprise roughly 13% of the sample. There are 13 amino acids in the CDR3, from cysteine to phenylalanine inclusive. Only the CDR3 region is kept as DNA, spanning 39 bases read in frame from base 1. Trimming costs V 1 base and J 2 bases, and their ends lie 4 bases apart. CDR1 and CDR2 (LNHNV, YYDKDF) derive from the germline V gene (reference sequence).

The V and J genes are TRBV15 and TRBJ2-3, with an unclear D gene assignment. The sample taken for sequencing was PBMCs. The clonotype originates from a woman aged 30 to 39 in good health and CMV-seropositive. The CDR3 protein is CATSRGDTDTQYF. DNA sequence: TGTGCCACCAGCAGAGGGGACACAGATACGCAGTATTTT.